What follows is one T cell receptor (beta chain) and its context. No antigen is known for it. It is likely a read error, because the conserved phenylalanine at the end of the CDR3 is missing. This CDR3 comprises 14 residues. CDR1 is SEHNR and CDR2 is FQNEAQ in the germline V gene (reference sequence). Among the patients, none had received any treatment before thyroid surgery. Through MiXCR, TCRdb re-clonotyped the PCR reads. The sample comprises roughly 64,000 clones, approximately 4% of which are singletons, and 20% to 25% rests with the top ten. This sample is drawn from a study of metastatic and nonmetastatic thyroid tumors. On the study more broadly: The study looked at repertoires side by side in blood and in tumor or nodule tissue from malignant and benign thyroid patients.

Study results and caveats: Malignant thyroid tumors reportedly exceeded benign nodules significantly in TCR beta diversity, with the difference appearing in blood and tumor.

This sequence originates from a female donor with papillary thyroid cancer or a benign thyroid nodule (not recorded which). Some clones in this sample may be carry-over from other donors' samples. The chain recombines TRBV7-9 with TRBJ2-5; maybe TRBD1 (5 bases). Sequenced: blood. CDR3 DNA: TGTGCCAGCAGCCCTAAGGGGATAGGAGAGGCCCAGTACTTG. As protein: CASSPKGIGEAQYL.